Below are 21 T cell receptor beta chains sequenced from a single sample in a study of prognosis after radiotherapy for stage I lung cancer. It was by two-round multiplex PCR that TCR beta CDR3 was amplified from genomic DNA. Used in first-round PCR were primers specific to each TRBV and TRBJ gene. Using its own MiXCR run on the multiplex PCR reads, TCRdb lists one record per CDR3 protein. The sample gives some 39,000 distinct CDR3 sequences, approximately 24% of which show up once; less than 30% is in the top ten. This material consisted of PBMCs, taken before or after stereotactic body radiation therapy (not recorded which). Source of these receptors: a donor aged 50 or older with non-small cell lung cancer.

Turning to this clonotype: The junction departs from the called germline gene at one end, perhaps through a read error. The V call is TRBV5-1, the J call TRBJ2-3; unclear D gene. The CDR3 has 13 amino acids. Germline lookup yields CDR1 SGHRS and CDR2 YFSETQ. The CDR3 sequence: CSSSLALENTQYF. In DNA, the CDR3 is TGCTCCAGCAGCTTGGCCTTAGAGAACACGCAGTATTTT.

This clonotype has at least ten counts. V gene TRBV27 combines with J gene TRBJ1-4; TRBD1 matches 7 bases. Germline-derived CDR1 and CDR2 are MNHEY and SMNVEV (reference sequence). This CDR3 spans 14 amino acids. V was pared by 2 bases and J by 9 bases, with 6 bases of the junction left unmatched. The CDR3 nucleotides read TGTGCCAGCAGTTTAGAAAGGGGGCTCAAAAAACTGTTTTTT. Protein sequence: CASSLERGLKKLFF.

This clonotype showed up many times. J is TRBJ2-3 and V is TRBV5-1, with 8 bases that match TRBD2. The CDR3 totals 16 residues. Germline V lookup: CDR1 SGHRS, CDR2 YFSETQ. J lost 3 bases, V lost 0 bases, and 6 bases had no gene match. The CDR3 DNA reads TGCGCCAGCAGCTTGGTTCGCGGGGGGACGACAGATACGCAGTATTTT. It specifies CASSLVRGGTTDTQYF.

As concerns this clonotype: At one end the junction does not follow the germline gene, possibly because of a read error. V is TRBV2 and J is TRBJ1-2, with D uncertain. The CDR3 extends over 12 amino acids. Germline V CDR1 and CDR2: SNHLY, FYNNEI. The CDR3 loop is CAISDSCYGYTF. CDR3 nucleotide sequence: TGTGCCATCAGTGACTCGTGCTATGGCTACACCTTC.

This clonotype was detected ten times or more. The rearrangement joins TRBV19 to TRBJ2-1; 12 bases agree with TRBD2. This CDR3 is built from 17 residues. The V gene's germline CDR1 is LNHDA and CDR2 SQIVND (reference sequence). V lost 7 bases to trimming and J lost 4 bases; unmatched junction nucleotides: 11. For the CDR3, the DNA is TGTGCCAGTACCCCCGGTGCTAGCGGGGGGGCATACAATGAGCAGTTCTTC. Translated: CASTPGASGGAYNEQFF.

V and J are TRBV7-9 and TRBJ2-1; a weak D match, TRBD1 (6 bases). V dropped 4 bases and J dropped 8 bases, with 15 bases sitting between them. Germline loops: CDR1 SEHNR, CDR2 FQNEAQ (reference sequence). The CDR3 length is 14 residues. CDR3 in amino acids: CASSSGQHRDEQFF. CDR3 DNA: TGTGCCAGCAGCTCTGGACAGCATAGAGATGAGCAGTTCTTC.

In its sample, this clonotype was seen a few times. The chain has TRBV7-9 and TRBJ2-5; perhaps TRBD2 as D (6 bases). This CDR3 is built from 16 residues. Germline-derived CDR1 and CDR2 are SEHNR and FQNEAQ (reference sequence). V gave up 7 bases and J gave up 4 bases, with 22 bases separating them. CDR3 sequence reads: CASNEPGTHGRETQYF. CDR3 nucleotides: TGTGCCAGCAACGAACCCGGGACTCACGGGAGAGAGACCCAGTACTTC.

This clonotype was recorded at least ten times. The chain combines TRBV28 with TRBJ1-2; D gene ambiguous. Trimming took 4 bases from V and 6 from J, leaving 18 bases between them. CDR3 length: 15 residues. Germline V gives CDR1 MDHEN, CDR2 SYDVKM. CDR3 bases: TGTGCCAGCAGTTATTCCTCCAGGACGCGCGATGGCTACACCTTC. Protein sequence: CASSYSSRTRDGYTF.

This clonotype showed up many times. The chain uses TRBV27 and TRBJ2-4; 9 bases map to TRBD1. The CDR3 has 14 residues. V shed 8 bases, J shed 6 bases, and the junction held 8 bases outside the gene matches. CDR1 MNHEY and CDR2 SMNVEV come from the germline V gene (reference sequence). The CDR3 coding sequence is TGTGCCAGCTCTAATGGGGACAGGGCAAACATTCAGTACTTC. Its protein product is CASSNGDRANIQYF.

This clonotype was observed many times. V gene TRBV30 combines with J gene TRBJ2-2, with D possibly matching TRBD1 (6 bases). The CDR3 runs 15 residues. Germline CDR1 is GTSNPN and CDR2 is SVGIG (reference sequence). V was clipped by 3 bases and J by 6 bases, with 17 bases between them. CDR3 in amino acids: CAWRGAQSQPGELFF. Written as DNA, the CDR3 is TGTGCCTGGAGGGGGGCCCAGTCCCAGCCCGGGGAGCTGTTTTTT.

Relative to its sample, this clonotype is medium-sized (0.01 to 0.1%). The chain links TRBV2 to TRBJ2-3; TRBD1 agrees at 11 bases. J lost 2 bases, V lost 5 bases, and 6 bases had no gene match. The CDR3 is made up of 16 amino acids. Germline-derived CDR1 and CDR2 are SNHLY and FYNNEI. In DNA form, the CDR3 reads TGTGCCAGCAGTCTCCGGGACAGGGGGTCCACAGATACGCAGTATTTT. This encodes CASSLRDRGSTDTQYF.

This clonotype was picked up many times. The chain is built from TRBV13 and TRBJ2-1, with 7 nucleotides matching TRBD1. Trimming at V came to 2 bases and at J to 7 bases, leaving 2 bases not matched to a gene. Germline CDR1 reads PRHDT; CDR2 reads FYEKMQ (reference sequence). This CDR3 has 13 residues. The CDR3 loop is CASSLLQGNEQFF. CDR3 DNA: TGTGCCAGCAGCTTACTACAGGGGAATGAGCAGTTCTTC.

This clonotype came up many times. The chain has TRBV7-2 and TRBJ1-1; a possible D gene is TRBD1 (6 bases). The CDR3 has 14 residues. V lost 2 bases and J lost 5, with 12 bases in between. CDR1 and CDR2 (germline): SGHTA, FQGNSA. CDR3: CASSLYRAGTEAFF. CDR3 nucleotides: TGTGCCAGCAGCTTATACAGGGCAGGAACTGAAGCTTTCTTT.

Details on this clonotype: One junction end does not reproduce the germline sequence, and a read error may be involved. This rearrangement joins TRBV4-1 to TRBJ2-5, with TRBD2 identical over 9 bases. CDR3 length: 15 residues. Germline CDR1 and CDR2: MGHRA and YSYEKL. The CDR3 spells CSSSQDSGGVKTQYF. The CDR3 DNA reads TGCTCCAGCAGCCAAGATAGCGGGGGCGTAAAGACCCAGTACTTC.

This clonotype was counted ten times or more. This chain links TRBV5-1 with TRBJ1-5, with a tentative D call TRBD1 (5 bases). Germline CDR1 is SGHRS and CDR2 is YFSETQ. Trimming took 0 bases from V and 0 from J, leaving 7 bases between them. The CDR3 consists of 15 residues. The CDR3 loop is CASSLAGNSNQPQHF. CDR3 nucleotides: TGCGCCAGCAGCTTGGCAGGGAATAGCAATCAGCCCCAGCATTTT.

This clonotype showed up many times. The chain employs TRBV28 and TRBJ2-1; 9 bases fit TRBD2. The CDR3 sequence is 18 residues long. Trimming at V came to 1 base and at J to 6 bases, leaving 13 bases not matched to a gene. CDR1 is MDHEN, CDR2 SYDVKM, per germline. CDR3 DNA sequence: TGTGCCAGCAGTTTATTCGGACTATTAGCGGGAGACGGCAATGAGCAGTTCTTC. Translated, it gives CASSLFGLLAGDGNEQFF. The variable domain in full, with the rest retrieved from reference TRBV28 and TRBJ2-1, is DVKVTQSSRYLVKRTGEKVFLECVQDMDHENMFWYRQDPGLGLRLIYFSYDVKMKEKGDIPEGYSVSREKKERFSLILESASTNQTSMYLCASSLFGLLAGDGNEQFFGPGTRLTVL.

This clonotype has more than one count but fewer than ten. This chain joins TRBV16 and TRBJ1-1; 7 bases fit TRBD1. CDR3 length equals 15 residues. Germline trimming cut 4 bases from V and 3 bases from J; bases unmatched to any gene: 8. Germline CDR1 KGHSY, CDR2 FQNENV. The CDR3, as DNA: TGTGCCAGCAGCCCGCTAGGGGGCGGGGACACTGAAGCTTTCTTT. This codes for CASSPLGGGDTEAFF. The whole variable domain, remainder taken from reference TRBV16 and TRBJ1-1, is GEEVAQTPKHLVRGEGQKAKLYCAPIKGHSYVFWYQQVLKNEFKFLISFQNENVFDETGMPKERFSAKCLPNSPCSLEIQATKLEDSAVYFCASSPLGGGDTEAFFGQGTRLTVV.

A word on this clonotype: Compared with germline, one end of the junction differs, possibly owing to a read error. The V gene is TRBV6-1, the J gene TRBJ1-6; TRBD1 is a possible D gene (6 bases). This CDR3 has 18 amino acids. Germline V lookup: CDR1 MNHNS, CDR2 SASEGT. The CDR3 bases are TGTGCCAGCAGCTCCAGCCTGGGGGCGGCGCAAATTAATTTACCCCTCCACTTT. This sequence encodes CASSSSLGAAQINLPLHF.

This clonotype was seen at least ten times. The genes are TRBV5-4 and TRBJ2-7; 11 bases are shared with TRBD2. Germline CDR1 and CDR2: SGHNT and YYREEE (reference sequence). This CDR3 has 14 residues. With V trimmed by 2 bases and J by 3 bases, 1 base remained unmatched. CDR3 bases: TGTGCCAGCAGCTTTAGCGGGAGGGTCTACGAGCAGTACTTC. Amino acid sequence: CASSFSGRVYEQYF.

Note on this clonotype: This may arise from a read error, as a much more abundant clone is one base away. The chain employs TRBV6-5 and TRBJ2-7, with unresolved D. V lost 0 bases and J 2 bases, leaving 14 bases between the germline ends. The length of the CDR3 is 16 residues. Germline CDR1 MNHEY, CDR2 SVGAGI. The CDR3 loop reads CASSYSSSSRTYEQYF. The CDR3 coding sequence is TGTGCCAGCAGTTACTCGAGTAGTAGCAGAACCTACGAGCAGTACTTC.

This clonotype was recorded many times. The CDR3 loop reads CASRPMMGRDTQYF. The CDR3 DNA is TGTGCCAGCAGACCTATGATGGGGCGCGATACGCAGTATTTT. The rearrangement links TRBV11-2 to TRBJ2-3; possibly TRBD1 for D (5 bases). Germline V gives CDR1 SGHAT, CDR2 FQNNGV. This CDR3 is 14 amino acids long. The germline V and J ends were trimmed by 6 bases and 6 bases, with 16 bases remaining between them.